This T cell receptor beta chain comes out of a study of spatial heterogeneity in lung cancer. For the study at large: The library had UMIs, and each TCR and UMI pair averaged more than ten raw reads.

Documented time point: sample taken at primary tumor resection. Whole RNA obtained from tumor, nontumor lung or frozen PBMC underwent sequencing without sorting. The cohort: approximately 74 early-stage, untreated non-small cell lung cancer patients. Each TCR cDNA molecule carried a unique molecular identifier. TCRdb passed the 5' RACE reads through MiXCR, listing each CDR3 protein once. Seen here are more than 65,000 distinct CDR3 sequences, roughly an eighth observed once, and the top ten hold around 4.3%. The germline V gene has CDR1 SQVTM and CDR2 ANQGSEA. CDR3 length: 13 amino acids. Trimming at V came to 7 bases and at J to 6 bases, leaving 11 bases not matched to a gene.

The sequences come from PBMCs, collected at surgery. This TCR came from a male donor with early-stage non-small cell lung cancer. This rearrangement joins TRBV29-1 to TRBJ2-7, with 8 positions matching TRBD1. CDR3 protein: CSAEPDRAGEQYF. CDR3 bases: TGCAGCGCTGAGCCGGACAGGGCGGGCGAGCAGTACTTC.